The next 4 T cell receptor beta chains were all read from a single sample in a study of cytomegalovirus exposure and HLA in healthy donors. Both 60 Vbeta primers and 13 Jbeta primers went into the PCR. The method was immunoSEQ multiplex PCR; TCRdb's version includes in-frame clones alone and lacks a portion of them. The sample lists under 150,000 clones, roughly 80% occurring once. The sequencing input was PBMCs. These receptors all stem from a woman in her 40s in good health and CMV-seronegative.

The V call is TRBV28, the J call TRBJ2-1; 10 bases fit TRBD1. The CDR3 covers 15 residues. V was pared by 6 bases and J by 9 bases, with 11 bases of the junction left unmatched. Germline V gene lookup returns CDR1 MDHEN and CDR2 SYDVKM. The CDR3 nucleotides are TGTGCCAGCAGCCGGGACAGGGGAAGGATTGGTGAGCAGTTCTTC. It codes for CASSRDRGRIGEQFF.

The chain is built from TRBV5-6 and TRBJ2-7; TRBD1 agrees at 9 bases. The CDR3 is made up of 13 amino acids. CDR1 is SGHDT and CDR2 is YYEEEE in the germline V gene. The J segment lost 3 bases and the V segment lost 3 bases, leaving 1 base of the junction unmatched. This chain's CDR3 is CASSWTGVYEQYF. DNA for the CDR3: TGTGCCAGCAGCTGGACAGGGGTCTACGAGCAGTACTTC.

This clone showed up just a few times. CDR3 sequence reads: CASSLPYVSGANYGYTF. In DNA form, the CDR3 reads TGTGCCAGCAGTTTACCCTATGTCTCAGGGGCCAACTATGGCTACACCTTC. The chain carries TRBV28 and TRBJ1-2, with D possibly being TRBD1 (6 bases). V lost 2 bases and J lost 2, with 18 bases in between. Germline loops: CDR1 MDHEN, CDR2 SYDVKM. The CDR3 length is 17 residues.

The J gene is TRBJ1-3, the V gene TRBV7-2; TRBD1 matches 8 bases. In germline, CDR1 is SGHTA, CDR2 FQGNSA. CDR3 length: 14 amino acids. J was trimmed by 4 bases and V by 5 bases; bases with no gene match: 4. CDR3 coding DNA: TGTGCCAGCAGCCCACAGGGGGGAGGAAACACCATATATTTT. Protein product: CASSPQGGGNTIYF.